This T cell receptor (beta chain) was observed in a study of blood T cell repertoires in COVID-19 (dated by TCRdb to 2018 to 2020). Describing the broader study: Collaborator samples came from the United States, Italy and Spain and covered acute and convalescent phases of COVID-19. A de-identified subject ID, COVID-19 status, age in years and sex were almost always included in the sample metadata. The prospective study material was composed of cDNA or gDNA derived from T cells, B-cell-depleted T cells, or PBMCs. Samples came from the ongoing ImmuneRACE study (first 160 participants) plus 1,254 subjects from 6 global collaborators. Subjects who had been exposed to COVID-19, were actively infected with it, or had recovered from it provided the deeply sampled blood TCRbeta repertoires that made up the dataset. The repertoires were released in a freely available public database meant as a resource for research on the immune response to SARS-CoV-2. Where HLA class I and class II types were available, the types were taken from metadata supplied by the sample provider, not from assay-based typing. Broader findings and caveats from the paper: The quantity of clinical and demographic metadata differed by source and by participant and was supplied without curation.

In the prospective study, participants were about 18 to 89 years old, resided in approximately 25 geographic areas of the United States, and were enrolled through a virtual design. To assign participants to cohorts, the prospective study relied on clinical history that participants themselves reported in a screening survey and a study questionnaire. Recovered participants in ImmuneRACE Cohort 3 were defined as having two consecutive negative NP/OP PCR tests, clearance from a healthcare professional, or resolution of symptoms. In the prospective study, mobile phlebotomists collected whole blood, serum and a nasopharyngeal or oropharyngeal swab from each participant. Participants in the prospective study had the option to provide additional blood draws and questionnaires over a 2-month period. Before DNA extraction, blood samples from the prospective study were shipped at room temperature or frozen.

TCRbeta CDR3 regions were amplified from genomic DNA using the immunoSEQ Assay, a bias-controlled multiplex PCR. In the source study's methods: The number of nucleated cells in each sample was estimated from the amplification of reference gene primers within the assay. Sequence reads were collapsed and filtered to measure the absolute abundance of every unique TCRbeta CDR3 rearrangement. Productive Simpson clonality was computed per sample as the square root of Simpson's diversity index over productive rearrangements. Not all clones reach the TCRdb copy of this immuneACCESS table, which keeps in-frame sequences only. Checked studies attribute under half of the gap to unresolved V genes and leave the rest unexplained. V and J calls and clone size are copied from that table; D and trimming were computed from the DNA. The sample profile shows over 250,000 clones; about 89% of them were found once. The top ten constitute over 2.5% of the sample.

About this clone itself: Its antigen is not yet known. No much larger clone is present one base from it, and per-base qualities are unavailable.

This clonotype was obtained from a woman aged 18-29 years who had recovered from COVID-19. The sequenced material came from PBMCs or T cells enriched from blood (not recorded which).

The CDR3 loop reads CASSIASGVRETQYF. Read as DNA, the sequence is TGTGCCAGTAGTATTGCTAGCGGAGTCAGGGAGACCCAGTACTTC. Rearrangement joined TRBV19 to TRBJ2-5, and TRBD2 matches 7 of the central bases. Spanning cysteine to phenylalanine, the CDR3 consists of 15 amino acids. Only the CDR3 portion is preserved as DNA: 45 bases, with reading frame beginning at the first base. Taken from the germline V gene (reference sequence), the CDR1 and CDR2 loops are LNHDA and SQIVND. Ends trimmed: V by 3 bases, J by 5 bases; bases unmatched to a gene: 9.